This section outlines one T cell receptor (beta chain) sequence together with its context. These data originate in a study of blood T cell repertoires in COVID-19. Study processing details: Reference gene primer amplification gave estimated nucleated cell counts. Clones were read by immunoSEQ multiplex PCR, and TCRdb kept only the in-frame ones, dropping some. The DNA was the basis for D and trimming; V, J and clone size are from that table. The data show some 74,000 clones, more than 70% seen once. The clonotype comes from a woman at least 80 years old with acute or convalescent COVID-19. Sequencing input: peripheral blood.

This CDR3 reads CASRPQTGAGTEAFF. As DNA, the CDR3 is TGTGCCAGCAGGCCCCAGACAGGGGCAGGAACTGAAGCTTTCTTT. V and J are TRBV5-4 and TRBJ1-1, with 8 bases matching TRBD1. The J segment lost 5 bases and the V segment lost 5 bases, leaving 11 bases of the junction unmatched. Germline values: CDR1 SGHNT, CDR2 YYREEE (reference sequence). The CDR3 covers 15 residues. The full variable domain, with the rest looked up from reference TRBV5-4 and TRBJ1-1, is ETGVTQSPTHLIKTRGQQVTLRCSSQSGHNTVSWYQQALGQGPQFIFQYYREEENGRGNFPPRFSGLQFPNYSSELNVNALELDDSALYLCASRPQTGAGTEAFFGQGTRLTVV.